This T cell receptor beta chain was captured by sequencing in a study of blood T cell repertoires in COVID-19. Across the study: The study drew acute and convalescent COVID-19 samples from the United States, Italy and Spain.

The protocol was immunoSEQ multiplex PCR, while the TCRdb copy is restricted to in-frame clones and leaves out a portion. The sample lists over 100,000 clones, about 86% occurring once. About this clone itself: This specimen includes other DNA sequences encoding the same CDR3.

Sequenced sample: peripheral blood. The clonotype originates from a woman of 80 years or more with active or convalescent COVID-19.

As DNA, the CDR3 is TGTGCCAGCAGCACCGGGACTAGCGGATACAATGAGCAGTTCTTC. This codes for CASSTGTSGYNEQFF. The rearrangement joins TRBV5-4 to TRBJ2-1, with TRBD2 matching over 11 bases. With 4 bases clipped from V and 4 bases from J, the junction kept 4 bases outside the gene matches. The CDR3 consists of 15 residues. Per the germline V gene, CDR1 is SGHNT and CDR2 is YYREEE (reference sequence).